Listed here are 18 T cell receptor beta chains from one sample, sequenced in a study of blood T cell repertoires in COVID-19. Assay used: immunoSEQ multiplex PCR; TCRdb lists only in-frame clones, some missing. The table lists over 30,000 clones, roughly 74% of them singletons. The sequenced sample was peripheral blood. The source is a man older than 75 with active or convalescent COVID-19.

This chain joins TRBV6-5 and TRBJ2-2, with D possibly TRBD2 on 5 matching bases. CDR1 and CDR2 (germline): MNHEY, SVGAGI. The CDR3 spans 13 residues. V was cut by 8 bases and J by 4 bases, with 11 bases left in between. The CDR3 DNA is TGTGCCAGCTTGAGGGTGGGCACCGGGGAGCTGTTTTTT. It codes for CASLRVGTGELFF.

The J gene is TRBJ2-2, the V gene TRBV27; no clear D gene. The germline V and J ends were trimmed by 7 bases and 4 bases, with 13 bases remaining between them. The CDR3 is 14 amino acids. CDR1 is MNHEY, CDR2 SMNVEV, per germline (reference sequence). CDR3 amino acids: CASTFAFGTGELFF. CDR3 nucleotides: TGTGCCAGCACCTTTGCCTTCGGCACCGGGGAGCTGTTTTTT.

The CDR3 DNA reads TGTGCCAGCAGCTTGGGGGGCGGGAGGGGCGACGAGCAGTACTTC. Translated, it gives CASSLGGGRGDEQYF. The chain employs TRBV5-4 and TRBJ2-7; 9 nucleotides match TRBD2. Germline V gene sequence: CDR1 SGHNT, CDR2 YYREEE (reference sequence). Losses at the gene ends were 0 bases for V and 5 bases for J; bases not matched to a gene: 6. This CDR3 comprises 15 residues. Using reference TRBV5-4 and TRBJ2-7 for the parts outside the CDR3, the full variable domain is ETGVTQSPTHLIKTRGQQVTLRCSSQSGHNTVSWYQQALGQGPQFIFQYYREEENGRGNFPPRFSGLQFPNYSSELNVNALELDDSALYLCASSLGGGRGDEQYFGPGTRLTVT.

The rearrangement uses TRBV3-1 (or the pseudogene TRBV3-2) and TRBJ1-1, with 7 nucleotides matching TRBD1. The V and J ends lost 4 bases and 4 bases, in that order; junction bases with no gene match: 9. Germline-derived CDR1 and CDR2 are LGHDT and YNNKEL (reference sequence). The length of the CDR3 is 15 residues. In DNA form, the CDR3 reads TGTGCCAGCAGCCGTAGAACAGGGGTTGGCACTGAAGCTTTCTTT. This gives the protein CASSRRTGVGTEAFF.

The chain carries TRBV19 and TRBJ2-2; TRBD2 agrees at 12 bases. This CDR3 spans 17 amino acids. CDR1 is LNHDA and CDR2 is SQIVND in the germline V gene (reference sequence). Trimming took 5 bases from V and 6 from J; bases not matched to a gene: 10. This CDR3 is CASSPLAGGPLAGELFF. Here the CDR3 DNA reads TGTGCCAGTAGTCCCCTAGCGGGAGGGCCACTAGCCGGGGAGCTGTTTTTT.

This clone was recorded only once. V is TRBV5-4 and J is TRBJ2-1; 7 nucleotides agree with TRBD2. This CDR3 region has 16 residues. Trimming cost V 6 bases and J 0 bases; bases outside gene matches: 9. Germline assignment: CDR1 SGHNT and CDR2 YYREEE (reference sequence). The CDR3 here is CASTLGGALSYNEQFF. In DNA form, the CDR3 reads TGTGCCAGCACCCTGGGAGGGGCCCTCTCCTACAATGAGCAGTTCTTC.

The chain is built from TRBV28 and TRBJ2-1, with TRBD2 matching over 11 bases. The germline V gene has CDR1 MDHEN and CDR2 SYDVKM. Trimming cost V 2 bases and J 9 bases; bases outside gene matches: 9. CDR3 length equals 16 residues. CDR3 DNA: TGTGCCAGCAGTTTAGTTAGCGGGAGGGCCGGTGGTGAGCAGTTCTTC. Encoded protein: CASSLVSGRAGGEQFF.

The chain carries TRBV29-1 and TRBJ2-7; perhaps TRBD1 as D (5 bases). Germline V lookup: CDR1 SQVTM, CDR2 ANQGSEA. This CDR3 is 14 amino acids long. V was pared by 6 bases and J by 2 bases, with 17 bases between. CDR3 residues: CSVAKDSNTYEQYF. CDR3 DNA: TGCAGCGTGGCTAAAGACAGTAACACCTACGAGCAGTACTTC.

This clone occurred once. This sequence joins TRBV5-5 and TRBJ2-7; 8 positions agree with TRBD2. V lost 0 bases, J lost 0 bases, and 5 bases stayed unmatched. CDR3 length equals 16 residues. Germline V gives CDR1 SGHKS, CDR2 YYEKEE (reference sequence). The CDR3 protein is CASSLVAGGLSYEQYF. The CDR3 DNA follows: TGTGCCAGCAGCTTGGTTGCGGGAGGCCTCTCCTACGAGCAGTACTTC.

This chain uses TRBV20-1 with TRBJ2-1; tentatively, D is TRBD1 (5 bases). V was shortened by 3 bases and J by 6 bases, with 15 bases between the two germline ends. The CDR3 loop spans 14 amino acids. Per germline, CDR1 DFQATT and CDR2 SNEGSKA (reference sequence). The CDR3, as DNA: TGCAGTGCTAGTGCGGTCCAGGGCGGCAATGAGCAGTTCTTC. This gives the protein CSASAVQGGNEQFF.

The rearrangement uses TRBV28 and TRBJ2-7; maybe TRBD1 (5 bases). The CDR3 runs to 15 residues. CDR1 is MDHEN, CDR2 SYDVKM, per germline. Trimming stripped 1 base from V and 1 base from J, with 11 bases between. The CDR3 DNA sequence: TGTGCCAGCAGTTTATCCAGGACATTATCCTACGAGCAGTACTTC. It codes for CASSLSRTLSYEQYF.

V gene TRBV2 combines with J gene TRBJ2-2; TRBD2 aligns across 13 bases. CDR3 length: 17 residues. The J segment lost 1 base and the V segment lost 6 bases, leaving 5 bases of the junction unmatched. Germline-derived CDR1 and CDR2 are SNHLY and FYNNEI. The CDR3 here is CASRRLAGGQNTGELFF. The CDR3 DNA is TGTGCCAGCAGGAGACTAGCGGGAGGACAGAACACCGGGGAGCTGTTTTTT.

The rearrangement joins TRBV7-9 to TRBJ2-5, with D perhaps matching TRBD1 (5 bases). Germline V gene data show CDR1 as SEHNR and CDR2 as FQNEAQ (reference sequence). Between the trimmed V and J ends, which lost 6 bases and 5 bases, there was a span of 16 bases. The CDR3 loop spans 14 amino acids. The CDR3 loop reads CASRPRTSPETQYF. Written as DNA, the CDR3 is TGTGCCAGCAGGCCTAGGACAAGCCCGGAGACCCAGTACTTC.

The chain recombines TRBV4-2 with TRBJ2-7, with a possible D match to TRBD2 (5 bases). The CDR3 is 13 residues long. V shed 1 base and J shed 9 bases, with 13 bases lying between them. The germline gives CDR1 LGHNA, CDR2 YNFKEQ. This CDR3 is CASSQVEGSVQYF. The DNA of the CDR3 is TGTGCCAGCAGCCAAGTTGAGGGTAGCGTGCAGTACTTC.

CDR3 region: CASSLASGATDTQYF. The CDR3 coding sequence is TGTGCCAGCAGTTTAGCCTCGGGAGCGACAGATACGCAGTATTTT. The rearrangement links TRBV28 to TRBJ2-3, with a possible D match to TRBD2 (6 bases). V was shortened by 2 bases and J by 3 bases, with 12 bases between the two germline ends. CDR1 and CDR2 (germline): MDHEN, SYDVKM. This CDR3 spans 15 amino acids.

The chain joins TRBV19 to TRBJ2-6; D gene unclear. Germline CDR1 LNHDA, CDR2 SQIVND (reference sequence). The CDR3 runs to 15 residues. Trimming removed 1 base from V and 4 bases from J, with 8 bases in between. The CDR3 nucleotides read TGTGCCAGTAGTATAGTCAGGCGAGGGGCCAACGTCCTGACTTTC. This sequence encodes CASSIVRRGANVLTF.

This chain connects TRBV6-6 to TRBJ2-2; TRBD1 matches at 10 bases. In germline, CDR1 is MNHNY, CDR2 SVGAGI (reference sequence). The V gene end was trimmed by 5 bases and the J gene end by 4 bases; junction bases not matched to a gene: 13. The CDR3 has 18 amino acids. CDR3 nucleotide sequence: TGTGCCAGCAGTCTGGACGTGACAGGGGGCTATATCACCGGGGAGCTGTTTTTT. Residues: CASSLDVTGGYITGELFF.

The CDR3 region has the DNA TGTGCCAGCTCATTTACAGGGAGCTCCTACGAGCAGTACTTC. This sequence encodes CASSFTGSSYEQYF. V gene TRBV27 combines with J gene TRBJ2-7; a weak D match, TRBD1 (6 bases). Trimming pared 8 bases from V and 0 bases from J, leaving 14 bases between. This CDR3 has 14 residues. CDR1 and CDR2 (germline): MNHEY, SMNVEV (reference sequence).